This TCR beta chain was profiled in a study of cytomegalovirus exposure and HLA in healthy donors. Study-level findings and limits: In a later analysis, at a false discovery rate of 0.05, about 17,000 TCR beta sequences matched HLA alleles.

To note about this clone: Its antigen is unknown.

PCR employed 60 Vbeta and 13 Jbeta primers. Method: immunoSEQ multiplex PCR; TCRdb's copy keeps in-frame clones and lacks some. The sample has approximately 240,000 clones, roughly 91% seen once. Germline CDR1 reads MNHEY; CDR2 reads SMNVEV (reference sequence). The J segment lost 4 bases and the V segment lost 6 bases, leaving 12 bases of the junction unmatched. CDR3 length equals 16 residues. Sequenced input: PBMCs. The chain couples TRBV27 to TRBJ1-1, with 9 bases aligning to TRBD1. The TCR comes from a woman aged 18 to 35 in good health and CMV-seronegative. The CDR3 sequence is CASRTGTGSSVTEAFF. CDR3 coding DNA: TGTGCCAGCAGAACCGGGACAGGGTCGTCGGTCACTGAAGCTTTCTTT.